This T cell receptor beta chain was found in a study of blood T cells in healthy people across ages. Broader study findings: The study could not conclusively compare naive and antigen-experienced cells, given its unsorted PBMCs.

Then a second PCR, running roughly 6 to 12 cycles, was carried out with a sample-barcoded 5' primer and a J-beta primer mix. At least 2.5 million CDR3-containing paired-end reads were obtained per sample. One entry per CDR3 protein results from TCRdb running MiXCR on the 5' RACE reads. This sample carries over 700,000 distinct CDR3 sequences, 25% of them seen once, and the ten largest clones take 9% to 9.5%. This clonotype was counted a few times. Its antigen is undetermined. Between the trimmed V and J ends, which lost 1 base and 3 bases, there was a span of 15 bases. This CDR3 comprises 16 residues. Germline loops: CDR1 MGHRA, CDR2 YSYEKL. The same data also contributed to another study, on T cells of mothers and their children. That report adds: Over 8 million reads per mother and about 3 million per child were obtained. In unrelated and related pairs, TCR recombination output is shaped in a similar way by thymic selection.

V usage is TRBV4-1 and J usage is TRBJ2-5; possible D gene TRBD1, 6 bases. This TCR came from a boy younger than 18 in good health. Sample: blood. The CDR3 reads CASSQASGTREETQYF. CDR3 nucleotide sequence: TGCGCCAGCAGCCAAGCCTCCGGGACAAGGGAAGAGACCCAGTACTTC.